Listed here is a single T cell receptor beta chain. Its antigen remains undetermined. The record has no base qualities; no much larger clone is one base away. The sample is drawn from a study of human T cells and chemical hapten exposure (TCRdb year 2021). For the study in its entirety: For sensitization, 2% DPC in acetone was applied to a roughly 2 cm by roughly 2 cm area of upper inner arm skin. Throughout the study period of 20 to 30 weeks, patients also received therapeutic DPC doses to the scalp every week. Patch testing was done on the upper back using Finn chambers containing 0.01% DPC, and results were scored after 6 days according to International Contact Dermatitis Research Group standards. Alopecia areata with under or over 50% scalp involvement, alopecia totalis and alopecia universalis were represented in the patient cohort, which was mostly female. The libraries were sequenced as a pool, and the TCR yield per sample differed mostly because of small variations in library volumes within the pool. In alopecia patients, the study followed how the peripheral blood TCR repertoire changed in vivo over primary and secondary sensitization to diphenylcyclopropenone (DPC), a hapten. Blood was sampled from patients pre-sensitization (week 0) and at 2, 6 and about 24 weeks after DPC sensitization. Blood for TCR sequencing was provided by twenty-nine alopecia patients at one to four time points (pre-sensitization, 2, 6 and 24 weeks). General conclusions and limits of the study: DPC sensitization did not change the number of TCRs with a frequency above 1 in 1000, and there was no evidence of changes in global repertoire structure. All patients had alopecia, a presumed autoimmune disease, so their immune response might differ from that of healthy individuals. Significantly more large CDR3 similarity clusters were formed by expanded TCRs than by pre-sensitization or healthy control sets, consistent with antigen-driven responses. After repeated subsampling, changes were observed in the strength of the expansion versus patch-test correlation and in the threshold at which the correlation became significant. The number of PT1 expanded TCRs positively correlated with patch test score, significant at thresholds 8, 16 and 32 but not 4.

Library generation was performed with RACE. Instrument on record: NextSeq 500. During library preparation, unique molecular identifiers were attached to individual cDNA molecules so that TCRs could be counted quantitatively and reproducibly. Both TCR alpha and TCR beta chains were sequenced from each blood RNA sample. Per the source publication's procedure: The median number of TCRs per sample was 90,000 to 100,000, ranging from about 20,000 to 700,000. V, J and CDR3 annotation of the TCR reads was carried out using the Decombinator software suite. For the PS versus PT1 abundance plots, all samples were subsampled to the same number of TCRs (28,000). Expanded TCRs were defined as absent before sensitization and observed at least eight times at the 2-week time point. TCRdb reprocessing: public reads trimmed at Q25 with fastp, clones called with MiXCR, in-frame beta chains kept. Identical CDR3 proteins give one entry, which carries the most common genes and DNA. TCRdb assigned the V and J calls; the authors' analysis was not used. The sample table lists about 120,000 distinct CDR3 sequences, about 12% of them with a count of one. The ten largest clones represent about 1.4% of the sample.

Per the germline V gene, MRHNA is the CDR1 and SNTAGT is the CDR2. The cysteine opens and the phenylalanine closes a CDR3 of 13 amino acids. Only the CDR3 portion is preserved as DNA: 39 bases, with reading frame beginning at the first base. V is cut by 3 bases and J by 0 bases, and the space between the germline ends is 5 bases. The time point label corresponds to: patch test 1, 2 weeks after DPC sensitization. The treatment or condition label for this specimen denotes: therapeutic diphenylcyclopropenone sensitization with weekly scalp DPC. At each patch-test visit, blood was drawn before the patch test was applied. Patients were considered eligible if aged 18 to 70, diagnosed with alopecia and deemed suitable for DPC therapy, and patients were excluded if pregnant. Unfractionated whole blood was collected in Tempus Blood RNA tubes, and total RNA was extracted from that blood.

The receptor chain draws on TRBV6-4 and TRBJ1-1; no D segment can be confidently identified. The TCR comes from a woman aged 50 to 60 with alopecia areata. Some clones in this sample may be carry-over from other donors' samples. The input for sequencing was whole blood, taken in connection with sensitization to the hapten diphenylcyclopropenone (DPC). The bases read TGTGCCAGCAGTGATTTGATGAACACTGAAGCTTTCTTT. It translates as CASSDLMNTEAFF.